This T cell receptor beta chain came from a study of T cells in Graves' hyperthyroidism and ophthalmopathy. From germline, CDR1 is SGHVS and CDR2 FQNEAQ. This CDR3 contains 15 residues. Trimming cost V 3 bases and J 6 bases, with 16 bases left between them. This clonotype appeared a few times. Each diagnosis drew on symptoms, thyroxine, TRAb, thyroid ultrasound and orbital computed tomography findings. Template material for amplifying TCR beta CDR3 regions consisted of RNA transcripts. TCR CDR3 underwent first-round RT-PCR with the HTBI primer set. MiXCR, applied by TCRdb to the multiplex PCR reads, yields one record per CDR3 protein. The table lists more than 350,000 distinct CDR3 sequences, roughly a sixth of them singletons.

Sequenced input: blood. This chain joins TRBV7-8 and TRBJ2-3; D gene uncertain. The clonotype was recovered from a woman between 25 and 40 years old with Graves' hyperthyroidism that later progressed to Graves' ophthalmopathy. CDR3 sequence (DNA): TGTGCCAGCAGCTTCCTTAGTGATTTAGGGGATACGCAGTATTTT. Amino acid sequence: CASSFLSDLGDTQYF.